This T cell receptor beta chain stems from a study of graft-versus-host responses after intestinal transplantation. The study's findings and limits: Recipient marrow harbored GvH clones, some of which surfaced first in ileum or blood.

Losses at the gene ends were 0 bases for V and 4 bases for J; bases not matched to a gene: 5. This CDR3 spans 15 amino acids. CDR1 and CDR2 from the germline V gene are WSHSY and SAAADI. Profiling relied on immunoSEQ multiplex PCR, and the TCRdb table lists in-frame clones only, not all of them. The sample holds under 8,000 clones, over 95% seen once. About this clone itself: Its antigen is not known.

Sequencing used PBMCs, obtained 23 days after intestinal transplant. This sequence joins TRBV10-2 and TRBJ1-2; 7 nucleotides match TRBD1. This TCR came from a human patient who received an intestinal transplant, so some T cells may come from the graft donor. The CDR3 nucleotides read TGCGCCAGCAGTGAGTCGGGGGACAGCTTCTATGGCTACACCTTC. It translates to CASSESGDSFYGYTF.